The 21 T cell receptor beta chains below come from one sample, sequenced in a study of regulatory T cells in long-lasting Graves disease. Relying on iRepertoire HTBI primers and Arm-PCR of CDR3 regions, the team built TCR beta libraries. TCRdb passed the multiplex PCR reads through MiXCR, listing each CDR3 protein once. The repertoire holds fewer than 350,000 distinct CDR3 sequences, with roughly 18% as singletons. Time point reported: newly diagnosed GD, antithyroid drugs for less than 3 months. The TCR library used RNA extracted from PBMCs. The sample in question was peripheral blood mononuclear cells (PBMCs), obtained at new diagnosis, from a patient treated with antithyroid drugs. These receptors all stem from a female donor with Graves disease.

This clonotype has ten or more counts. The V gene is TRBV12-3 or TRBV12-4, the J gene TRBJ2-7; no reliable D call. This CDR3 has 14 amino acids. V dropped 3 bases and J dropped 1 base, with 10 bases sitting between them. The CDR3 coding sequence is TGTGCCAGCAGTTTCAGAGACTCTTCCTACGAGCAGTACTTC. As protein: CASSFRDSSYEQYF.

The chain combines TRBV20-1 with TRBJ2-5; D possibly corresponds to TRBD2 (6 bases). CDR3 length: 14 amino acids. Between the trimmed V and J ends, which lost 3 bases and 4 bases, there was a span of 15 bases. Germline CDR1 and CDR2: DFQATT and SNEGSKA (reference sequence). The CDR3 DNA reads TGCAGTGCTAGGGTTTCGGGGGTAGGAGAGACCCAGTACTTC. Translating it yields CSARVSGVGETQYF.

This clonotype was recorded many times. V and J are TRBV29-1 and TRBJ1-3; D remains ambiguous. Trimming pared 4 bases from V and 0 bases from J, leaving 10 bases between. The length of the CDR3 is 14 residues. CDR1 SQVTM and CDR2 ANQGSEA come from the germline V gene. CDR3 nucleotide sequence: TGCAGCGTTGGCTATGGGAACTCTGGAAACACCATATATTTT. The encoded protein is CSVGYGNSGNTIYF.

This clonotype showed up many times. V and J are TRBV12-3 or TRBV12-4 and TRBJ2-1; perhaps TRBD1 as D (6 bases). The CDR3 totals 13 residues. Trimming removed 4 bases at V and 10 bases at J, with 14 bases between. The chain's CDR3 is CASSWDLDREQFF. The CDR3 DNA sequence: TGTGCCAGCAGTTGGGATCTAGACAGGGAGCAGTTCTTC.

This clonotype occurred many times. The chain has TRBV28 and TRBJ1-1, with unresolved D. The CDR3 sequence is 16 residues long. Germline CDR1 MDHEN, CDR2 SYDVKM. V gave up 7 bases and J gave up 1 base, with 19 bases separating them. CDR3 region: CASTSLGRDGNTEAFF. In DNA, the CDR3 is TGTGCCAGCACTTCCCTTGGCCGGGATGGGAACACTGAAGCTTTCTTT.

This clonotype was recorded at least ten times. The rearrangement uses TRBV20-1 and TRBJ2-3; 14 positions match TRBD2. V shed 3 bases, J shed 3 bases, and the junction held 2 bases outside the gene matches. Germline CDR1 and CDR2: DFQATT and SNEGSKA (reference sequence). CDR3 length: 15 residues. DNA of the CDR3: TGCAGTGCTAGCGGGACTAGCGGGAGAACAGATACGCAGTATTTT. It is translated as CSASGTSGRTDTQYF.

This clonotype was recorded at least ten times. V and J are TRBV5-1 and TRBJ2-3; D ambiguous. This CDR3 region has 14 residues. Germline V lookup: CDR1 SGHRS, CDR2 YFSETQ. V was trimmed by 0 bases and J by 2 bases, leaving 7 bases between them. DNA of the CDR3: TGCGCCAGCAGCTTGGGTAGCTCCACAGATACGCAGTATTTT. As protein: CASSLGSSTDTQYF.

This clonotype was counted ten times or more. V usage is TRBV18 and J usage is TRBJ2-7; weak D call: TRBD2 (6 bases). V was shortened by 2 bases and J by 1 base, with 12 bases between the two germline ends. This CDR3 has 15 residues. From germline, CDR1 is KGHSH and CDR2 LQKENI. CDR3 coding DNA: TGTGCCAGCTCACCAAGGAGGGCGGATTCCTACGAGCAGTACTTC. Translated, it gives CASSPRRADSYEQYF. The entire variable domain, with the rest obtained from reference TRBV18 and TRBJ2-7, is as follows: NAGVMQNPRHLVRRRGQEARLRCSPMKGHSHVYWYRQLPEEGLKFMVYLQKENIIDESGMPKERFSAEFPKEGPSILRIQQVVRGDSAAYFCASSPRRADSYEQYFGPGTRLTVT.

This clonotype was counted at least ten times. This chain uses TRBV5-1 with TRBJ2-3, with unresolved D. Germline V gives CDR1 SGHRS, CDR2 YFSETQ. V was cut by 5 bases and J by 2 bases, with 12 bases left in between. This CDR3 spans 14 amino acids. The CDR3 here is CASSGPLTTDTQYF. CDR3 bases: TGCGCCAGCAGTGGGCCCCTGACCACAGATACGCAGTATTTT.

This clonotype was seen more than once but under ten times. This clone may be a read error of a much larger clone one base away. The chain couples TRBV7-2 to TRBJ2-5; possibly TRBD2 for D (6 bases). This CDR3 has 15 residues. CDR1 is SGHTA, CDR2 FQGNSA, per germline. V was trimmed by 0 bases and J by 11 bases, leaving 19 bases between them. CDR3 protein: CASSLAGTLDNEQYF. CDR3 in DNA: TGTGCCAGCAGCTTAGCTGGGACTCTCGACAATGAGCAGTACTTC. Full variable domain (remainder filled in from reference TRBV7-2 and TRBJ2-5): GAGVSQSPSNKVTEKGKDVELRCDPISGHTALYWYRQSLGQGLEFLIYFQGNSAPDKSGLPSDRFSAERTGGSVSTLTIQRTQQEDSAVYLCASSLAGTLDNEQYFGPGTRLLVL.

This clonotype was seen ten or more times. The J gene is TRBJ1-5, the V gene TRBV10-3, with D uncertain. The germline CDR1 and CDR2 sequences are ENHRY and SYGVKD. The CDR3 sequence is 15 residues long. V lost 0 bases to trimming and J lost 2 bases, with 8 bases between them. CDR3: CAISESGVGNQPQHF. The CDR3 region has the DNA TGTGCCATCAGTGAGTCGGGAGTTGGCAATCAGCCCCAGCATTTT.

This clonotype has ten or more counts. CDR3 DNA sequence: TGTGCCACCAGTGATCCCCGCTACACAGATACGCAGTATTTT. This sequence encodes CATSDPRYTDTQYF. V usage is TRBV24-1 and J usage is TRBJ2-3, with D unclear. V was clipped by 3 bases and J by 2 bases, with 8 bases between them. This CDR3 contains 14 residues. Germline V gives CDR1 KGHDR, CDR2 SFDVKD.

This clonotype was recorded many times. The chain is built from TRBV30 and TRBJ1-1; unclear D gene. The V gene lost 5 bases and the J gene lost 4 bases, with 17 bases spanning the gap. This CDR3 has 14 residues. Germline CDR1 and CDR2: GTSNPN and SVGIG (reference sequence). The CDR3 sequence: CAWGSRRVGTEAFF. In DNA, the CDR3 is TGTGCCTGGGGATCCCGGCGGGTGGGCACTGAAGCTTTCTTT.

Ten or more counts support this clonotype. The chain carries TRBV11-2 and TRBJ1-6; D is unclear. The germline V gene has CDR1 SGHAT and CDR2 FQNNGV. There are 15 residues in the CDR3. V was trimmed by 1 base and J by 9 bases, leaving 13 bases between them. Written as DNA, the CDR3 is TGTGCCAGCAGCTTAGTGGCGGCCTCAGTTTCACCCCTCCACTTT. Translation gives CASSLVAASVSPLHF.

This clonotype was recorded at least ten times. V usage is TRBV27 and J usage is TRBJ2-3, with TRBD1 as a possible D gene (6 bases). CDR1 is MNHEY, CDR2 SMNVEV, per germline (reference sequence). Trimming stripped 2 bases from V and 3 bases from J, with 21 bases between. This CDR3 spans 18 amino acids. CDR3 sequence: CASSLPRQGLGATDTQYF. In nucleotides, the CDR3 is TGTGCCAGCAGTTTACCTCGCCAGGGGTTGGGTGCGACAGATACGCAGTATTTT.

This clonotype occurred many times. This chain connects TRBV19 to TRBJ1-1, with D hard to call. V was shortened by 1 base and J by 1 base, with 4 bases between the two germline ends. Germline-derived CDR1 and CDR2 are LNHDA and SQIVND (reference sequence). The CDR3 is 13 residues long. Here the CDR3 reads CASSIATNTEAFF. The CDR3 nucleotides read TGTGCCAGTAGTATAGCGACGAACACTGAAGCTTTCTTT.

This rearrangement joins TRBV7-9 to TRBJ2-7, with D possibly TRBD2 on 6 matching bases. The V end was cut by 3 bases, the J end by 7 bases, with 16 bases between. The germline CDR1 and CDR2 sequences are SEHNR and FQNEAQ (reference sequence). The CDR3 has 14 amino acids. The CDR3 protein is CASSFAGTTREQYF. The CDR3, as DNA: TGTGCCAGCAGCTTTGCGGGGACCACGAGGGAGCAGTACTTC.

This chain joins TRBV28 and TRBJ1-6; no firm D call. The germline CDR1 and CDR2 sequences are MDHEN and SYDVKM. Trimming removed 7 bases from V and 8 bases from J, with 15 bases in between. This CDR3 has 14 amino acids. The CDR3 spells CASKITGLDSPLHF. The CDR3 DNA follows: TGTGCCAGCAAAATCACGGGGTTAGATTCACCCCTCCACTTT.

At least ten counts were recorded for this clonotype. The gene calls are TRBV7-3 and TRBJ2-3; a weak D match, TRBD2 (6 bases). The length of the CDR3 is 17 residues. Germline lookup yields CDR1 SGHTA and CDR2 FQGTGA. Trimming left V 1 base short and J 2 bases short, with 16 bases between. CDR3 in DNA: TGTGCCAGCAGCTTAAGGTCCCCTGGACTACTCACAGATACGCAGTATTTT. As protein: CASSLRSPGLLTDTQYF.

This clonotype was detected ten times or more. This chain's CDR3 is CASNVKGGLGGELFF. For the CDR3, the DNA is TGTGCCAGCAACGTAAAAGGGGGACTAGGCGGGGAGCTGTTTTTT. The rearrangement uses TRBV6-1 and TRBJ2-2; 8 nucleotides line up with TRBD2. Trimming removed 7 bases from V and 7 bases from J; junction bases left unmatched: 11. Germline V lookup: CDR1 MNHNS, CDR2 SASEGT. The CDR3 has 15 amino acids.

In regard to this clonotype: A clone one base away is much larger, so this may be a read error. The chain has TRBV2 and TRBJ2-1, with 10 bases identical to TRBD1. With V trimmed by 5 bases and J by 10 bases, 11 bases remained unmatched. Germline V gene lookup returns CDR1 SNHLY and CDR2 FYNNEI. The CDR3 loop spans 15 amino acids. CDR3 nucleotide sequence: TGTGCCAGCAGTTTATTCACGACAGGGGGCTACGAGCAGTTCTTC. This encodes CASSLFTTGGYEQFF.